This TCR beta chain was found in a study of OX40 agonist ivuxolimab in advanced cancers. Study-level background: Partial responses were achieved by three patients, of whom one had hepatocellular carcinoma and two had cutaneous melanoma.

Assay used: immunoSEQ multiplex PCR; TCRdb lists only in-frame clones, some missing. The table lists tens of thousands of clones, around 89% of them singletons. V was shortened by 2 bases and J by 4 bases, with 13 bases between the two germline ends. The CDR3 is 15 amino acids. Germline CDR1 is SGHNT and CDR2 is YYREEE (reference sequence). This clone has a single count. The target antigen is unknown. Study-wide findings and caveats: The authors also found low normalized T-cell clonal expansion in some nonresponders.

This material consisted of CD4+ or CD8+ T cells sorted from blood, taken in a trial of the OX40 agonist ivuxolimab. The TCR was taken from an adult with an advanced solid tumor such as melanoma, head and neck, liver or kidney cancer. The genes are TRBV5-4 and TRBJ2-1, with no clear D. The CDR3 region has the DNA TGTGCCAGCAGCTTCGACAATCAGCCGTACAATGAGCAGTTCTTC. Translating gives CASSFDNQPYNEQFF.